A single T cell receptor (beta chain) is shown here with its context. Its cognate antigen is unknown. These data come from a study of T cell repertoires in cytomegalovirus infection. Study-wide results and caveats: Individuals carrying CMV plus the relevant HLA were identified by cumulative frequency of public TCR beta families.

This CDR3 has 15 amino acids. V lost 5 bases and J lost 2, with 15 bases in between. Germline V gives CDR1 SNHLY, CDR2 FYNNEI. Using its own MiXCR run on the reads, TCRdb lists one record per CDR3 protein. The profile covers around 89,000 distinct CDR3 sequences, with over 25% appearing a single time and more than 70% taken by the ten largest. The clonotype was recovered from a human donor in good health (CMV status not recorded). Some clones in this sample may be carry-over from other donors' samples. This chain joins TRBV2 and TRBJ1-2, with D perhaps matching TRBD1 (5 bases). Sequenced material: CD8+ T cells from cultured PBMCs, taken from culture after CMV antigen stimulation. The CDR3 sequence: CASSPMKAGNYGYTF. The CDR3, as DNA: TGTGCCAGCAGTCCGATGAAAGCAGGGAACTATGGCTACACCTTC.